This T cell receptor (beta chain) was captured in a study of cytomegalovirus exposure and HLA in healthy donors. Study-level information: Early on, a data release was issued that held some 85 million unique TCRs from HLA-typed donors.

This clone was detected once. V was clipped by 2 bases and J by 5 bases, with 9 bases between them. The length of the CDR3 is 13 residues. In germline, CDR1 is MNHEY, CDR2 SVGAGI. Vbeta (60) and Jbeta (13) primers were used in the PCR. Here immunoSEQ multiplex PCR was the method, and the copy in TCRdb shows in-frame clones only, minus some. The table has around 190,000 clones, 70% to 85% seen once. Sequenced input: PBMCs. This sequence originates from a woman aged 40 to 49 in good health and CMV-seronegative. The chain couples TRBV6-5 to TRBJ1-1, with D uncertain. CDR3 DNA: TGTGCCAGCAGTTACGAGGGAAAAACTGAAGCTTTCTTT. It yields the protein CASSYEGKTEAFF.